This T cell receptor (beta chain) was recovered during a study of blood T cell repertoires in COVID-19. Study background: Samples of COVID-19 (acute and convalescent) were obtained from the United States, Italy and Spain.

Assay: immunoSEQ multiplex PCR; the TCRdb copy retains only in-frame clones and omits some. Of 55,000 to 65,000 clones in the sample, approximately 80% were seen once. V was trimmed by 2 bases and J by 9 bases, leaving 8 bases between them. Germline CDR1 reads LGHDT; CDR2 reads YNNKEL (reference sequence). The length of the CDR3 is 13 residues. The sample consisted of peripheral blood. This chain joins TRBV3-1 (or the pseudogene TRBV3-2) and TRBJ1-6; the D is unclear. This clonotype was sampled from a woman aged 80 or older with acute or convalescent COVID-19. The CDR3 DNA reads TGTGCCAGCAGCCAATCGTCCCCTTCACCCCTCCACTTT. The encoded protein is CASSQSSPSPLHF.